This T cell receptor (beta chain) originates from a study of cytomegalovirus exposure and HLA in healthy donors. This clone showed up just a few times. Its antigen is not known. Broader study findings: As confirmed in vitro, three CMV-associated chains were specific for CMV antigens. Association with HLA alleles at 0.05 false discovery rate was found for 16,951 TCR beta sequences in a later analysis. The study listed under 200 cytomegalovirus-associated TCR beta chains.

Trimming took off 4 bases at V and 7 bases at J, with 13 bases between the two ends. The CDR3 runs 13 residues. Germline V CDR1 and CDR2: LGHNT, FRNRAP. The PCR made use of 60 Vbeta and 13 Jbeta primers. TCRdb keeps only in-frame clones here, not all; method: immunoSEQ multiplex PCR. The sample records about 120,000 clones, approximately 76% being singletons. This receptor was obtained from a man aged 45-65 years in good health and CMV-seropositive. Sequenced: PBMCs. The V call is TRBV12-5, the J call TRBJ1-1; tentative D call: TRBD1 (5 bases). This chain's CDR3 is CASGSSREGEAFF. The CDR3 DNA is TGTGCTAGTGGTTCCTCCAGGGAGGGTGAAGCTTTCTTT.